This T cell receptor (beta chain) was retrieved from a study of shared clonotypes between healthy human individuals (TCRdb year 2020). About the study as a whole: The cohort comprised a couple of women and a few men aged 18 to 49 years. Different laboratories and diverse techniques were used to prepare libraries and sequence TCR repertoires, to increase sequencing depth and limit assay-specific biases. For each donor, CD4 naive and CD4 memory were each given three plates, CD8 naive was given two plates, and CD8 memory was given one plate. Blood TCR repertoires of five healthy adults were deeply sequenced to estimate repertoire size and the extent of clonotype sharing between individuals. Each donor's leukapheresis produced roughly between roughly 0.94 and 9.5 billion PBMCs. What the study reported, not specific to this receptor: Larger estimated clonotype richness was generally found for naive subsets than for memory subsets. Compared with non-shared clonotypes, clonotypes shared by all four sorted-subset donors had higher generation probabilities. Pairwise subsampling indicated that sequencing depth was expected to affect the degree of clonotype sharing among donors. Even with the large sequencing depth, rarefaction of the sorted-subset datasets indicated that sequencing was incomplete. Only blood was sampled, and tissue TCR repertoires likely differ from those in blood. Because the study included only a small number of donors, the genetic and exposure-history diversity represented was limited. Sharing across a few donors was observed for about 5% of naive CD4, about 3.2% of naive CD8, 2% to 2.5% of memory CD4, and roughly 0.4% of memory CD8 clonotypes.

The cysteine opens and the phenylalanine closes a CDR3 of 13 amino acids. CDR3 DNA only is kept here, 39 bases in frame from base 1. CDR1 and CDR2 (SGHDN, FVKESK) derive from the germline V gene. Deletion took 1 base off V and 3 bases off J, with a span of 7 bases between the germline ends. With regard to this clone: No cognate antigen has been identified for it. The record has no base qualities; no much larger clone is one base away.

Donors were healthy HIV-negative adults with no recently reported acute infections or vaccinations. Every donor was a Caucasian adult residing in Nashville, Tennessee, USA. CD4+ T cells were enriched by magnetic negative selection, after which naive cells were positively selected on CD45RA and the negative fraction was taken as the memory subset. Blood was collected by leukapheresis, and PBMCs were isolated by Ficoll-Histopaque density gradient centrifugation and then cryopreserved in liquid nitrogen vapor phase. Analytical flow cytometry was used to check the purity and quantity of every magnetically sorted T cell population. Genomic DNA was isolated from each sorted fraction and quantified by UV absorbance on a Nanodrop 2000c. TCR CDR3 regions were amplified from genomic DNA by multiplex PCR using the deep immunoSEQ assay. For each cell subset, the extracted genomic DNA was distributed evenly across all wells of several immunoSEQ 96-well plates, and each plate served as one replicate. For sorted subsets, about 210 ng of genomic DNA, equivalent to around 31,000 T cell genomes, went into each replicate PCR. The purified libraries were quantified using a Qubit 3.0 fluorometer, sized with a Bioanalyzer 2100, and then quantified again using the KAPA Library Quantification kit. Every immunoSEQ 96-well plate was sequenced on a dedicated single-read 150-cycle Illumina NextSeq 550 flow cell. The authors processed their data as follows. The immunoSEQ output contained only junctional sequences without quality scores, so filtering could not match that applied to full-length reads. To assign V/J genes and CDR3, sequences were annotated using PyIR, a Python wrapper for IgBLAST v1.9, with IMGT germline references. Reads were filtered out if the reads had weak V/J assignments (E-value above 1e-6), no CDR3, stop codons, out-of-frame junctions, or ambiguous translated residues. V3J clonotypes were defined as sequences sharing the same inferred V gene, J gene, and CDR3 amino acid sequence. Percentage overlap between repertoires was calculated by dividing the number of shared unique clonotypes by the size of the smaller repertoire. Three approaches were used to assess repertoire richness: RTK rarefaction, the Chao1 estimator, and Recon v2.1 estimates of unobserved clonotypes. For all TCRbeta clonotypes obtained by the gDNA method from several donors, generation probabilities were computed with OLGA. In TCRdb, the immuneACCESS table is reduced to in-frame sequences with V and J assigned. These tables do not hold every clone; where another copy was compared, an unresolved V gene accounts for under half, and the others remain unexplained. That table supplies the V and J calls and clone size; D and trimming were determined from the DNA. Present in this sample are roughly 760,000 clones, roughly 70% of which were seen just once. Approximately 1.6% of the sample belongs to the ten largest clones.

Here the chain combines TRBV14 and TRBJ2-7; no confident D gene assignment can be made. The specimen was memory CD4+ T cells sorted from blood. The cell subset or site label, as the study defines it: CD45RA-negative fraction. This receptor was identified in a woman in her 30s in good health. CDR3 loop: CASSQGEGYEQYF. The nucleotides are TGTGCCAGCAGCCAAGGAGAAGGCTACGAGCAGTACTTC.